One and the same sample provided the 21 T cell receptor beta chains below, sequenced in a study of T cells after yellow fever vaccination. TCRdb independently ran MiXCR on the 5' RACE reads; one entry per CDR3 protein. This table has around 180,000 distinct CDR3 sequences, roughly 6.2% appearing once. Here the sequenced sample was CD4+ T cells sorted from PBMCs, taken on the day of the first yellow fever vaccination. The source is a man between 18 and 29 years old who received the YFV17D yellow fever vaccine.

This clonotype was seen ten or more times. The V gene is TRBV20-1, the J gene TRBJ2-7; 8 bases agree with TRBD1. The CDR3 runs 12 residues. In germline, CDR1 is DFQATT, CDR2 SNEGSKA (reference sequence). V was clipped by 2 bases and J by 13 bases; unmatched bases: 10. Here the CDR3 reads CSARRSGGEVYV. The CDR3 DNA follows: TGCAGTGCTAGAAGGTCAGGGGGCGAAGTATACGTC.

This clonotype was seen at least ten times. The chain links TRBV3-1 to TRBJ1-2; TRBD1 matches 7 bases. V shed 8 bases and J 4 bases; nucleotides not matched to a gene: 4. Germline V gene sequence: CDR1 LGHDT, CDR2 YNNKEL (reference sequence). The CDR3 has 12 residues. Here the CDR3 reads CASRNRGYGYTF. CDR3 sequence (DNA): TGTGCCAGCCGGAACAGGGGCTATGGCTACACCTTC.

The chain employs TRBV5-1 and TRBJ1-6; 9 bases are shared with TRBD1. Trimming removed 4 bases from V and 7 bases from J; junction bases left unmatched: 12. Germline V gene sequence: CDR1 SGHRS, CDR2 YFSETQ. The CDR3 is 17 amino acids. For the CDR3, the DNA is TGCGCCAGCAGCCCTACGACAGGGGGTTACCCAAATTCACCCCTCCACTTT. The encoded protein is CASSPTTGGYPNSPLHF. The full variable domain, its missing parts supplied by reference TRBV5-1 and TRBJ1-6, is KAGVTQTPRYLIKTRGQQVTLSCSPISGHRSVSWYQQTPGQGLQFLFEYFSETQRNKGNFPGRFSGRQFSNSRSEMNVSTLELGDSALYLCASSPTTGGYPNSPLHFGNGTRLTVT.

Ten or more counts support this clonotype. As DNA, the CDR3 is TGCGCCAGCAGCCAAGGGAATAGACAGGGTTATGGCTACACCTTC. It codes for CASSQGNRQGYGYTF. The chain employs TRBV4-3 and TRBJ1-2, with 7 bases lining up with TRBD1. Germline V gene lookup returns CDR1 LGHNA and CDR2 YSLEER. The V segment lost 1 base and the J segment 5 bases; nucleotides outside the gene matches: 7. The CDR3 has 15 amino acids.

Ten or more counts support this clonotype. The chain is built from TRBV20-1 and TRBJ2-1; 7 nucleotides agree with TRBD2. V was clipped by 2 bases and J by 7 bases; unmatched bases: 11. This CDR3 is 15 amino acids long. Germline CDR1 reads DFQATT; CDR2 reads SNEGSKA (reference sequence). CDR3 sequence: CSARFSYRGVNEQFF. CDR3 nucleotides: TGCAGTGCTAGATTCTCCTACCGGGGGGTGAATGAGCAGTTCTTC.

This rearrangement joins TRBV25-1 to TRBJ1-2; no reliable D call. This CDR3 is built from 14 residues. The germline V and J ends were trimmed by 1 base and 1 base, with 7 bases remaining between them. CDR1 is MGHDK and CDR2 is SYGVNS in the germline V gene. CDR3 DNA: TGTGCCAGCAGTGAATCCGGGATTAACTATGGCTACACCTTC. This translates into CASSESGINYGYTF.

This clonotype was counted many times. J is TRBJ1-2 and V is TRBV9, with D perhaps TRBD1 (5 bases). The germline V and J ends were trimmed by 6 bases and 8 bases, with 20 bases remaining between them. This CDR3 region has 14 residues. CDR1 is SGDLS and CDR2 is YYNGEE in the germline V gene. DNA for the CDR3: TGTGCCAGCACCCCCTCCTCCTCCCGGGGCGGCTACACCTTC. Its protein is CASTPSSSRGGYTF.

This clonotype was detected a few times. The gene calls are TRBV4-1 and TRBJ1-5; TRBD1 is a possible D gene (6 bases). Per germline, CDR1 MGHRA and CDR2 YSYEKL. V lost 1 base, J lost 7 bases, and 11 bases lay in between. The CDR3 runs 14 residues. The DNA for the CDR3 is TGCGCCAGCAGCCAAGTCCGGAGGGGGCAGCCCCAGCATTTT. Translation: CASSQVRRGQPQHF.

This clonotype was seen at least ten times. One end of the junction varies from germline; a read error may be responsible. The chain couples TRBV5-1 to TRBJ2-7, with 11 bases lining up with TRBD2. This CDR3 region has 13 residues. The germline V gene encodes CDR1 SGHRS and CDR2 YFSETQ. The CDR3 region is CASSSDPGLAAIF. The CDR3 DNA sequence: TGCGCCAGCAGCTCCGACCCGGGACTAGCGGCGATCTTC.

This clonotype has more than one count but fewer than ten. This sequence joins TRBV6-6 and TRBJ2-1, with TRBD1 identical over 7 bases. CDR1 is MNHNY, CDR2 SVGAGI, per germline (reference sequence). The CDR3 totals 12 residues. With V trimmed by 6 bases and J by 7 bases, 3 bases remained unmatched. CDR3 sequence reads: CASRSQGNEQFF. The CDR3 DNA reads TGTGCCAGCAGGTCACAGGGGAATGAGCAGTTCTTC.

This clonotype has ten or more counts. The chain uses TRBV20-1 and TRBJ1-4; D is unclear. This CDR3 comprises 14 residues. With 1 base removed from V and 0 bases from J, the gap between germline ends came to 6 bases. The germline gives CDR1 DFQATT, CDR2 SNEGSKA (reference sequence). For the CDR3, the DNA is TGCAGTGCTAGAGGGGGTGCAACTAATGAAAAACTGTTTTTT. The encoded protein is CSARGGATNEKLFF.

The table lists this clonotype with a few counts. The chain is built from TRBV5-1 and TRBJ1-1; 11 nucleotides match TRBD1. The junction had 3 bases not matched to a gene; V was cut back by 4 bases and J by 1 base. Germline CDR1 is SGHRS and CDR2 is YFSETQ. There are 15 residues in the CDR3. As DNA, the CDR3 is TGCGCCAGCAGCGGAGGGACAGGGGGGAACACTGAAGCTTTCTTT. It translates to CASSGGTGGNTEAFF.

Only a few counts were recorded for this clonotype. The chain recombines TRBV20-1 with TRBJ1-3; D might be TRBD1 (5 bases). V lost 0 bases and J lost 4, with 10 bases in between. CDR3 length: 14 amino acids. Germline V gives CDR1 DFQATT, CDR2 SNEGSKA (reference sequence). DNA for the CDR3: TGCAGTGCTAGAGATGGGGCGAGGGGAAACACCATATATTTT. Amino acids: CSARDGARGNTIYF.

This clonotype was counted only a few times. This chain connects TRBV12-3 or TRBV12-4 to TRBJ2-4, with TRBD2 matching 9 bases. The CDR3 contains 15 residues. The ends lost 6 bases at V and 6 bases at J; junction bases unmatched: 9. CDR3 region: CASRASGGPRNIQYF. The DNA of the CDR3 is TGTGCCAGCAGGGCGAGCGGGGGGCCGCGAAACATTCAGTACTTC.

This clonotype was found many times. The chain employs TRBV2 and TRBJ2-3; 7 nucleotides match TRBD2. The ends lost 11 bases at V and 0 bases at J; junction bases unmatched: 8. CDR1 SNHLY and CDR2 FYNNEI come from the germline V gene. The CDR3 covers 14 residues. The CDR3 loop is CAGRVASSTDTQYF. The CDR3 DNA sequence: TGTGCCGGGAGGGTAGCGTCTAGCACAGATACGCAGTATTTT.

This clonotype has just a few counts. The chain recombines TRBV7-8 with TRBJ1-2, with D possibly being TRBD1 (6 bases). The CDR3 is 17 residues long. V shed 4 bases and J shed 5 bases, with 23 bases lying between them. Germline assignment: CDR1 SGHVS and CDR2 FQNEAQ. The CDR3 protein is CASSSMGAETVGYGYTF. In DNA form, the CDR3 reads TGTGCCAGCAGCTCCATGGGGGCTGAAACCGTTGGGTATGGCTACACCTTC.

The chain is built from TRBV18 and TRBJ1-2; unclear D gene. Germline V gives CDR1 KGHSH, CDR2 LQKENI. V was clipped by 3 bases and J by 7 bases, with 9 bases between them. The CDR3 is 12 residues long. CDR3 protein: CASSPTAGGYTF. CDR3 bases: TGTGCCAGCTCACCCACGGCGGGTGGCTACACCTTC.

This clonotype has a count of ten or more. The J gene is TRBJ1-1, the V gene TRBV7-2; no definite D call. The CDR3 extends over 14 amino acids. V lost 3 bases and J lost 1, with 9 bases in between. In germline, CDR1 is SGHTA, CDR2 FQGNSA. The CDR3 here is CASSFGSTNTEAFF. CDR3 DNA: TGTGCCAGCAGCTTCGGGTCTACGAACACTGAAGCTTTCTTT.

This clonotype occurred many times. The chain has TRBV7-2 and TRBJ2-4; D is ambiguous. CDR3 length equals 15 residues. Germline CDR1 and CDR2: SGHTA and FQGNSA. V was cut by 0 bases and J by 8 bases, with 14 bases left in between. In DNA form, the CDR3 reads TGTGCCAGCAGCTTAGCAGGGCTGGCCTTAGACATTCAGTACTTC. Translation gives CASSLAGLALDIQYF.

This clonotype showed up many times. The rearrangement links TRBV30 to TRBJ2-7; D is tentatively TRBD1 or TRBD2 (5 bases each). Germline lookup yields CDR1 GTSNPN and CDR2 SVGIG (reference sequence). There are 12 residues in the CDR3. Deletions cut 2 bases from V and 4 bases from J, with 9 bases between. CDR3 loop: CAWSPGGYEQYF. DNA of the CDR3: TGTGCCTGGAGTCCTGGGGGATACGAGCAGTACTTC.

The gene calls are TRBV4-3 and TRBJ1-1, with TRBD1 matching over 7 bases. The junction had 8 bases not matched to a gene; V was cut back by 0 bases and J by 1 base. Germline-derived CDR1 and CDR2 are LGHNA and YSLEER. CDR3 size: 17 residues. The CDR3 sequence: CASSQDRHRGWNTEAFF. In DNA form, the CDR3 reads TGCGCCAGCAGCCAAGATCGGCACAGGGGTTGGAACACTGAAGCTTTCTTT.